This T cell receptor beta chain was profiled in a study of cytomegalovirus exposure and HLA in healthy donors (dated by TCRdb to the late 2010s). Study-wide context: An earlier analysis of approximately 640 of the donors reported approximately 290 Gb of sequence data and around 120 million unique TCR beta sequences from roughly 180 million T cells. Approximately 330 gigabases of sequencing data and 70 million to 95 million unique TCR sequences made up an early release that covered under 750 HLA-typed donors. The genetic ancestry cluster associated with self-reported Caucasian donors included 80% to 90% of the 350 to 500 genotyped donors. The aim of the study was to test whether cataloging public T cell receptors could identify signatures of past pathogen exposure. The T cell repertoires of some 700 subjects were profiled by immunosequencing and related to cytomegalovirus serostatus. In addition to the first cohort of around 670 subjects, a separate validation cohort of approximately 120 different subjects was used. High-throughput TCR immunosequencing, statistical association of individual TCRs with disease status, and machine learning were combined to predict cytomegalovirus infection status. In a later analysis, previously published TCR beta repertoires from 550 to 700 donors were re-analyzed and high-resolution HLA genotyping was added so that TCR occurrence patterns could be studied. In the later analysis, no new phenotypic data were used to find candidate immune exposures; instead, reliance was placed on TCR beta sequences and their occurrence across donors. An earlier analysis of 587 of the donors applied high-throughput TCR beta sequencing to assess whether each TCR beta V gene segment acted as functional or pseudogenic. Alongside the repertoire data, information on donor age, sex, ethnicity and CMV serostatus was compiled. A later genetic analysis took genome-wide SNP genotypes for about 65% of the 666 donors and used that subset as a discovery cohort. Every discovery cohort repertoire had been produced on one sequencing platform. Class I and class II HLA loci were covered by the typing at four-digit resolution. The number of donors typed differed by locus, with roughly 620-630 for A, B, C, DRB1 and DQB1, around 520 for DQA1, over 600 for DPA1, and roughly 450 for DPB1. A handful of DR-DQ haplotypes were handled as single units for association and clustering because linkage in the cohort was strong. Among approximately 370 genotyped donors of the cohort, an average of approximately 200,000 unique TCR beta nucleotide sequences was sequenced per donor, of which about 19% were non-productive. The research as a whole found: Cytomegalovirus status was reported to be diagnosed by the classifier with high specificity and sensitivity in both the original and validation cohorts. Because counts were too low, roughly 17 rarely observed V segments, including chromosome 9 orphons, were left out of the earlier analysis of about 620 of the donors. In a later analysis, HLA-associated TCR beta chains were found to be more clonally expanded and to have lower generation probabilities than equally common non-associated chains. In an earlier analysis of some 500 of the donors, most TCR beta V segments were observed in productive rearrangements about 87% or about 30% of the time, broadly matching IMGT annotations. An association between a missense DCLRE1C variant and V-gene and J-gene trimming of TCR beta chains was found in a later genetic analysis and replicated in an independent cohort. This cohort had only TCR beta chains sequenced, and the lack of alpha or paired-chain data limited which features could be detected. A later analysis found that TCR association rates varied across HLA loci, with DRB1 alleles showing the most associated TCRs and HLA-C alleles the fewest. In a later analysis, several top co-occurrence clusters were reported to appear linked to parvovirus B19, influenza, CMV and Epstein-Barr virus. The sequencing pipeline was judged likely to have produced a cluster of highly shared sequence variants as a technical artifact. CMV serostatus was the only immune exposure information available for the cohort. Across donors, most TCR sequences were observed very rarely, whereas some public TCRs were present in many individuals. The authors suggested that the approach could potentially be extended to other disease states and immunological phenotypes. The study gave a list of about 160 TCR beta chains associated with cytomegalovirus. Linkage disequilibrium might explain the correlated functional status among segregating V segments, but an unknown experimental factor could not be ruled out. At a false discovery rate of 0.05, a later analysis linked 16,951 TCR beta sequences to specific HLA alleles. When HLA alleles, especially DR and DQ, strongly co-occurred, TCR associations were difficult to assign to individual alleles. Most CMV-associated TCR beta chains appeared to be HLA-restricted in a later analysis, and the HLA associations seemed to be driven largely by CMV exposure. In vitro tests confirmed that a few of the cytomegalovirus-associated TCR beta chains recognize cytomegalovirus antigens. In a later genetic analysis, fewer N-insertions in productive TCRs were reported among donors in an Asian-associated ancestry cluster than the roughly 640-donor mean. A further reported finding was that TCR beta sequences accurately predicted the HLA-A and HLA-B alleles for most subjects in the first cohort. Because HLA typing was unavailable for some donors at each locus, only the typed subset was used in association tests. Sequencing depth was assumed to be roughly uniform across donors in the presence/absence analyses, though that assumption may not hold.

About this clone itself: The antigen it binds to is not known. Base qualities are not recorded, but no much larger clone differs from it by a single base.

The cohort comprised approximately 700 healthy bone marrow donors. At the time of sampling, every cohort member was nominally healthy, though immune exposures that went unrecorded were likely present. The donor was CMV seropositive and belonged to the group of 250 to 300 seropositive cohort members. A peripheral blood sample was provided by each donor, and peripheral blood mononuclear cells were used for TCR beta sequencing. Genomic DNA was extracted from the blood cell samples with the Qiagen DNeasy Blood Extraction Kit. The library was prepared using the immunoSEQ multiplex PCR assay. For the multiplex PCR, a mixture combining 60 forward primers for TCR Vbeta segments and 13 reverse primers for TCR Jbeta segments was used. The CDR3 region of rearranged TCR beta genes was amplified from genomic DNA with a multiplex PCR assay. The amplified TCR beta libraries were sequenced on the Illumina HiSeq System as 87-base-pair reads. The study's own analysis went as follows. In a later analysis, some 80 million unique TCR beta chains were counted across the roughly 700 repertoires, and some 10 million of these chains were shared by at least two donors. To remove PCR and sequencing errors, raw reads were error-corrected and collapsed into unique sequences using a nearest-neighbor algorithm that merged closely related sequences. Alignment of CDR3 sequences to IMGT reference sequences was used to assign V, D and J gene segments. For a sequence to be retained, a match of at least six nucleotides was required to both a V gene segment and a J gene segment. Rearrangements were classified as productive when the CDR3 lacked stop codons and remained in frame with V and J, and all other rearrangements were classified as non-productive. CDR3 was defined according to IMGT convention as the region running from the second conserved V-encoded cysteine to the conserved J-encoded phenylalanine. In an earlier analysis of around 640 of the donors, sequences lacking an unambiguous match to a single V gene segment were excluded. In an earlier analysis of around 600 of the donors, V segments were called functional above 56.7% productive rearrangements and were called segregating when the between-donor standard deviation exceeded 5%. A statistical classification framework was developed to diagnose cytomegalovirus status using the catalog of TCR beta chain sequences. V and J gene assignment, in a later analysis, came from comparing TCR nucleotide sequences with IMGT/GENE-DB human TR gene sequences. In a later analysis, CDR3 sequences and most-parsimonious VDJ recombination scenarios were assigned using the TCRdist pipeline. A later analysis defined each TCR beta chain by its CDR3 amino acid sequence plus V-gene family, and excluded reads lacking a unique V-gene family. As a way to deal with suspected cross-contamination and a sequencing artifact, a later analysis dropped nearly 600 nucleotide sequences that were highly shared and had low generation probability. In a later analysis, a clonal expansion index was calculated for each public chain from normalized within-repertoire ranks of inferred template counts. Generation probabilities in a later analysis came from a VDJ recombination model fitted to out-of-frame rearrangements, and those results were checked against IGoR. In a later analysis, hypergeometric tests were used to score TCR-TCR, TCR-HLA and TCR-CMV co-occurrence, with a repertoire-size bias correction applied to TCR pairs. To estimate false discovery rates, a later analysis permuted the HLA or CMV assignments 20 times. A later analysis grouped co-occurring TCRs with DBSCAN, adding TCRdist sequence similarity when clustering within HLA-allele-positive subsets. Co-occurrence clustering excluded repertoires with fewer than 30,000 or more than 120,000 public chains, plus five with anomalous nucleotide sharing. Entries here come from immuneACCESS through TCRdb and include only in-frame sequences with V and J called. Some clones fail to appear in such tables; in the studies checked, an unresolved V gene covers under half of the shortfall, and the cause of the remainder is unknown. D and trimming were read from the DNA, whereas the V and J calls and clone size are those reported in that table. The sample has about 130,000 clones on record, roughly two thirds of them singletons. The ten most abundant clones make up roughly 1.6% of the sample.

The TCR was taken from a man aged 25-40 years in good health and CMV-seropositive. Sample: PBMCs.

The CDR3 reads CASSLARTGIEQYF. In nucleotide form, the sequence is TGTGCCAGCAGCTTAGCGAGAACAGGGATCGAGCAGTACTTC. The chain employs TRBV7-8 and TRBJ2-5; TRBD1 could be the D gene, as 6 bases match. Near its end, the DNA agrees better with TRBJ2-7, so the J call may be wrong. In the germline V gene, CDR1 corresponds to SGHVS and CDR2 to FQNEAQ. From cysteine to phenylalanine, the CDR3 is 14 amino acids long. The DNA shown is the 42-base CDR3, in frame from base 1.